This T cell receptor beta chain appears in the sequencing data of a study of T cell repertoires in cytomegalovirus infection (dated by TCRdb to between 2018 and 2020). About the full investigation: Peptide stimulations targeted recently identified HLA-C-restricted CMV epitopes, whose presentation resists viral immunomodulation, together with well-studied HLA-B-restricted epitopes. Donor HLA type was relevant to the analysis, because carriage of CMV infection together with the matching HLA type was indicated by public TCR beta signatures. Broad study findings and their caveats: The ex vivo response was dominated by HLA-C-restricted CMV-specific TCR beta clonotypes, and the single most frequent clonotype in two of eight donors was supplied by these HLA-C-restricted clonotypes. In both this cohort and an independent cohort of over 350 donors, the cumulative frequency of public TCR beta family members distinguished carriers of CMV infection plus the relevant HLA type.

On this clonotype itself: Its antigen target is currently unknown. One base away there is no much larger clone; base qualities are not given.

TCRdb shows the sequencer as Illumina HiSeq 1500. TCRdb took the public reads, trimmed them with fastp at Q25, ran MiXCR for clone calling and kept in-frame beta chains. Records with the same CDR3 protein are collapsed into one entry carrying the most frequent genes and DNA. Here the sample has approximately 770,000 distinct CDR3 sequences; roughly 28% occur a single time. The ten largest account for over 10% of the sample. The CDR3 covers 16 residues, taking in both the cysteine and the phenylalanine. Of the read, only the CDR3 DNA is kept; its 48 bases are in frame from base 1. The germline V gene encodes CDR1 SEHNR and CDR2 FQNEAQ (reference sequence). Per the publication, the treatment or condition label means: in vitro stimulation with specific CMV peptide epitopes to enrich CMV-specific T cells.

This material consisted of cultured CD8+ T cells from PBMCs, taken from culture after CMV antigen stimulation. The chain is made from TRBV7-9 and TRBJ2-5; 7 bases in the middle match TRBD2. The source of this sequence is a human donor in good health (CMV status not recorded). Some clones in this sample may be carry-over from other donors' samples. The nucleotide sequence is TGTGGCATTAAGAATGCGGGGGTGAATCCCCAAGAGACCCAGTACTTC. Its translation is CGIKNAGVNPQETQYF.